What follows describes a single T cell receptor beta chain. Its antigen is currently unknown. Time point indicated: week 5, during vaccination. What each vaccine dose contained was 300 ug of mutant IDH1 20-mer peptide, accompanied by topical imiquimod. The assay was immunoSEQ multiplex PCR, and TCRdb's table has in-frame clones only and misses some. Here the sample spans about 54,000 clones, over 70% being singletons. This sample was included in a study of a mutant IDH1 vaccine in newly diagnosed glioma. The germline V gene has CDR1 MNHEY and CDR2 SVGAGI. V was pared by 2 bases and J by 2 bases, with 3 bases of the junction left unmatched. There are 14 residues in the CDR3.

The source of this sequence is a man aged 25 to 40 with glioma. The rearrangement joins TRBV6-5 to TRBJ2-7; TRBD1 matches 7 bases. The starting material was PBMCs, obtained from a glioma patient whose treatment included an IDH1 peptide vaccine. The CDR3: CASSYRRGPYEQYF. The CDR3 DNA follows: TGTGCCAGCAGTTACCGAAGGGGGCCCTACGAGCAGTACTTC.